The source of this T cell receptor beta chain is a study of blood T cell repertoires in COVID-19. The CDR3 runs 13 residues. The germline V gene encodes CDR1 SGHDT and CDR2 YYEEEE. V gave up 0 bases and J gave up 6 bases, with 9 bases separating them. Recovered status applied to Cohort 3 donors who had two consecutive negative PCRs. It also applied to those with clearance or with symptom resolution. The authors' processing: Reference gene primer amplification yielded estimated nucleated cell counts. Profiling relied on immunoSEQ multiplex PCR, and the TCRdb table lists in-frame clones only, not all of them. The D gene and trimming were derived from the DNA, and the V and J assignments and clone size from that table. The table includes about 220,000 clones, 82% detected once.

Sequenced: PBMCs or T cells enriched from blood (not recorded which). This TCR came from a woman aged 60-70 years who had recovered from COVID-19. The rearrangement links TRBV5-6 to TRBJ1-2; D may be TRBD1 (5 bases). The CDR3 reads CASSLAGIDGYTF. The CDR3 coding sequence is TGTGCCAGCAGCTTGGCAGGGATTGATGGCTACACCTTC.